This T cell receptor (beta chain) is drawn from a study of blood T cell repertoires in COVID-19 (TCRdb year 2020). Turning to the overall study: The collaborator samples originated in the United States, Italy and Spain and spanned the acute and convalescent phases of COVID-19. A freely available public database, intended as a resource for researchers studying the immune response to SARS-CoV-2, is where the repertoires were released. The dataset comprised deeply sampled blood TCRbeta repertoires from subjects exposed to, actively infected with, or recovered from COVID-19. The prospective study material was composed of cDNA or gDNA derived from T cells, B-cell-depleted T cells, or PBMCs. The samples were drawn from two sources: the first 160 participants of the ongoing ImmuneRACE study, and 1,000 to 1,500 subjects contributed by 6 global collaborators. Where HLA class I and class II types were available, the types were taken from metadata supplied by the sample provider, not from assay-based typing. A de-identified subject ID, COVID-19 status, age in years and sex were almost always included in the sample metadata.

Enrolling through a virtual design, the prospective study's participants ranged in age from roughly 18 to 100 years and lived across roughly 24 United States geographic areas. In the prospective study, participants were assigned to cohorts based on the clinical history participants reported in a screening survey and a study questionnaire. In the prospective study, whole blood, serum and a nasopharyngeal or oropharyngeal swab were collected from each participant by mobile phlebotomists. Over a roughly 2-month period, participants in the prospective study had the option of providing additional blood draws and questionnaires. Before DNA extraction, prospective study blood samples were shipped either frozen or at room temperature. Overall results and qualifications from the work: The amount of clinical and demographic metadata varied by source and participant and was provided uncurated.

TCRbeta CDR3 regions were amplified from genomic DNA by means of the immunoSEQ Assay, a bias-controlled multiplex PCR. The paper's processing steps were these. Nucleated cell counts per sample were estimated from amplification of reference gene primers within the assay. To quantify the absolute abundance of each unique TCRbeta CDR3 rearrangement, sequence reads were collapsed and filtered. For each sample, productive Simpson clonality was calculated as the square root of Simpson's diversity index over productive rearrangements. The table was pulled from immuneACCESS by TCRdb, which kept in-frame rearrangements only. Such tables lose some clones; where checked, under half of the loss comes from unresolved V genes, and the rest has no known cause. Clonal size and the V and J genes are those of that table, whereas D and trimming came from the DNA. For this sample there are under 250,000 clones; around 85% appear just once. Approximately 8.6% of the sample belongs to the ten largest clones.

In regard to this clone: Its antigen is not yet known. Base qualities are not provided; no much larger clone lies one nucleotide away.

CDR1 and CDR2 (MNHEY, SVGAGI) derive from the germline V gene. The CDR3 contains 15 residues, cysteine and phenylalanine counted. The entry retains the CDR3 DNA only, 45 bases that are in frame from base 1. Unmatched junction bases come to 9, with V trimmed by 7 bases and J by 2 bases. Material: PBMCs or T cells enriched from blood (not recorded which). The receptor was isolated from a woman between 45 and 65 years old with acute COVID-19. In this chain, TRBV6-5 is recombined with TRBJ1-1, with 8 bases in between that match TRBD1. The DNA sequence is as follows: TGTGCCAGCACCGGACAGGGAGCGGGAAACACTGAAGCTTTCTTT. It is translated as CASTGQGAGNTEAFF.